The source of this T cell receptor beta chain is a study of blood T cell repertoires in COVID-19. Study summary: Both acute and convalescent COVID-19 samples were obtained from the United States, Italy and Spain. Nucleic acid was either cDNA or gDNA, and it came from T cells, B-cell-depleted T cells, or PBMCs.

With V trimmed by 9 bases and J by 3 bases, 11 bases remained unmatched. Germline V CDR1 and CDR2: ENHRY, SYGVKD. CDR3 length: 14 amino acids. Source study methods: Amplification of reference gene primers was used by the study to estimate nucleated cell counts. TCRdb's copy holds only in-frame clones and misses some; the assay was immunoSEQ multiplex PCR. V, J and clone size reflect that table, while D and trimming were determined from the DNA. The repertoire holds some 250,000 clones, with roughly 86% as singletons. The clonotype comes from a woman in her 70s with active or convalescent COVID-19. The J gene is TRBJ2-7, the V gene TRBV10-3, with 7 bases that match TRBD1. Source material: peripheral blood. CDR3 sequence: CAIRLEGAVYEQYF. CDR3 nucleotide sequence: TGTGCCATTAGGCTAGAGGGGGCTGTCTACGAGCAGTACTTC.